The 24 T cell receptor beta chains given below trace back to one sample, sequenced in a study of T cell repertoires and HLA-DP antigens. TCRdb keeps only in-frame clones here, not all; method: immunoSEQ multiplex PCR. The table records roughly 110,000 clones, 90% to 95% of them present only once. These receptors have no known antigen. Sequencing used CD4+ T cells from PBMCs. Receptors originate from a woman aged 18 to 35 in good health and CMV-seronegative.

The chain links TRBV7-2 to TRBJ2-5, with 9 positions matching TRBD2. The DNA end favors TRBJ2-7, so the J call may be wrong. This CDR3 region has 17 residues. The germline gives CDR1 SGHTA, CDR2 FQGNSA. Written as DNA, the CDR3 is TGTGCCAGCAGCATAGGACCTGGCGGGAGGGCCGGTTACGAGCAGTACTTC. Protein product: CASSIGPGGRAGYEQYF.

The chain joins TRBV19 to TRBJ1-5, with no clear D. Germline-derived CDR1 and CDR2 are LNHDA and SQIVND (reference sequence). This CDR3 is 15 amino acids long. V was clipped by 5 bases and J by 0 bases, with 11 bases between them. CDR3 in DNA: TGTGCCAGTAGTCGATTGGGTGATAGCAATCAGCCCCAGCATTTT. This translates into CASSRLGDSNQPQHF.

This chain joins TRBV7-2 and TRBJ1-1; 8 nucleotides line up with TRBD1. CDR1 is SGHTA, CDR2 FQGNSA, per germline. The CDR3 runs 15 residues. V trimming: 5 bases; J trimming: 2 bases; junction bases outside the gene matches: 7. CDR3 DNA sequence: TGTGCCAGCAGCGGACACAGGGGGTTAAACACTGAAGCTTTCTTT. This gives the protein CASSGHRGLNTEAFF.

V and J are TRBV4-2 and TRBJ2-1; 7 bases line up with TRBD1. CDR1 is LGHNA, CDR2 YNFKEQ, per germline. The CDR3 is 14 residues long. V dropped 4 bases and J dropped 6; count of bases not matched to a gene: 6. As DNA, the CDR3 is TGTGCCAGCAGCCCCCGGGACAGTTCCAATGAGCAGTTCTTC. Translated, it gives CASSPRDSSNEQFF.

This clone was picked up one time. The chain couples TRBV10-1 to TRBJ2-3; 7 positions match TRBD2. CDR1 is WNHNN, CDR2 SYGVQD, per germline (reference sequence). V lost 3 bases, J lost 4 bases, and 13 bases stayed unmatched. The CDR3 is 17 amino acids. The CDR3 coding sequence is TGCGCCAGCAGTGACCCGACGCGGCGGGAGATGGCAGATACGCAGTATTTT. Protein: CASSDPTRREMADTQYF.

J is TRBJ1-2 and V is TRBV6-1; D is ambiguous. V gave up 9 bases and J gave up 3 bases, with 17 bases separating them. Germline V CDR1 and CDR2: MNHNS, SASEGT. The CDR3 runs to 14 residues. The DNA of the CDR3 is TGTGCCAGTCGGTCCGGATTTGGGTACTATGGCTACACCTTC. Protein: CASRSGFGYYGYTF.

In regard to this clone: This sample also contains other DNA sequences that code for the same CDR3. The gene calls are TRBV6-1 and TRBJ2-7; D is unclear. Germline V gene sequence: CDR1 MNHNS, CDR2 SASEGT. The CDR3 runs 14 residues. Trimming took off 4 bases at V and 0 bases at J, with 10 bases between the two ends. CDR3 DNA: TGTGCCAGCAGTGGCCTAGACCGCTCCTACGAGCAGTACGTC. It codes for CASSGLDRSYEQYV.

The rearrangement links TRBV7-2 to TRBJ2-5; D is tentatively TRBD1 or TRBD2 (6 bases each). V lost 5 bases, J lost 5 bases, and 18 bases lay in between. Germline loops: CDR1 SGHTA, CDR2 FQGNSA. CDR3 length: 15 amino acids. This CDR3 is CASSPRVGGRETQYF. Written as DNA, the CDR3 is TGTGCCAGCAGCCCCCGCGTAGGGGGGCGGGAGACCCAGTACTTC.

V usage is TRBV2 and J usage is TRBJ2-2, with 7 positions matching TRBD1. CDR1 and CDR2 (germline): SNHLY, FYNNEI. This CDR3 has 15 residues. The junction had 8 bases not matched to a gene; V was cut back by 5 bases and J by 5 bases. This CDR3 is CASSPTGSGTGELFF. The CDR3 bases are TGTGCCAGCAGTCCGACAGGGAGTGGGACCGGGGAGCTGTTTTTT.

With respect to this clone: Sequence at one end of the junction differs from germline and may be a read error. Other DNA sequences in this sample translate to the same CDR3. This chain joins TRBV7-9 and TRBJ2-2; 7 nucleotides match TRBD1. The length of the CDR3 is 16 residues. Germline V gene sequence: CDR1 SEHNR, CDR2 FQNEAQ (reference sequence). The CDR3 here is CASSQNGQDNTGELFF. The CDR3 DNA is TGTGCCAGCAGCCAAAATGGACAGGACAACACCGGGGAGCTATTTTTT. Supplemented by reference TRBV7-9 and TRBJ2-2, the full variable domain reads DTGVSQNPRHKITKRGQNVTFRCDPISEHNRLYWYRQTLGQGPEFLTYFQNEAQLEKSRLLSDRFSAERPKGSFSTLEIQRTEQGDSAMYLCASSQNGQDNTGELFFGEGSRLTVL.

The V gene is TRBV6-1, the J gene TRBJ1-1; 7 bases line up with TRBD1. The CDR3 extends over 14 amino acids. J gave up 4 bases and V 5 bases, and 7 bases lay outside the gene matches. Looked up from germline, CDR1 is MNHNS and CDR2 is SASEGT. Written as DNA, the CDR3 is TGTGCCAGCAGTACGACAGGGTCGGTCACTGAAGCTTTCTTT. Protein sequence: CASSTTGSVTEAFF.

The chain employs TRBV7-2 and TRBJ2-2, with D possibly being TRBD1 or TRBD2 (5 bases each). Germline V gives CDR1 SGHTA, CDR2 FQGNSA. The ends were cut back, 4 bases at V and 1 base at J, with 10 bases in the middle. The CDR3 spans 15 residues. DNA for the CDR3: TGTGCCAGCAGCTGGAGGCAGGGGAACACCGGGGAGCTGTTTTTT. Translated, it gives CASSWRQGNTGELFF.

V usage is TRBV19 and J usage is TRBJ1-2; D uncertain. CDR3 length: 14 residues. Trimming took 1 base from V and 4 from J, leaving 10 bases between them. Per germline, CDR1 LNHDA and CDR2 SQIVND (reference sequence). As DNA, the CDR3 is TGTGCCAGTAGTATAGGGGCGGAAACCTATGGCTACACCTTC. The encoded protein is CASSIGAETYGYTF.

The chain recombines TRBV7-2 with TRBJ1-6, with 8 nucleotides matching TRBD1. This CDR3 is built from 16 residues. Trimming removed 5 bases from V and 6 bases from J; junction bases left unmatched: 9. In germline, CDR1 is SGHTA, CDR2 FQGNSA. The CDR3 DNA is TGTGCCAGCAGCAGTCGACAGGGGAATAGTAATTCACCCCTCCACTTT. This translates into CASSSRQGNSNSPLHF.

The chain is built from TRBV5-5 and TRBJ2-7; 7 bases fit TRBD2. From germline, CDR1 is SGHKS and CDR2 YYEKEE (reference sequence). The CDR3 totals 15 residues. V trimming: 0 bases; J trimming: 4 bases; junction bases outside the gene matches: 7. CDR3 in amino acids: CASSLAGRESYEQYF. Here the CDR3 DNA reads TGTGCCAGCAGCTTGGCCGGGCGGGAGTCGTACGAGCAGTACTTC.

The chain is built from TRBV5-1 and TRBJ1-6; D gene unclear. Trimming stripped 1 base from V and 0 bases from J, with 11 bases between. CDR1 SGHRS and CDR2 YFSETQ come from the germline V gene. The CDR3 runs to 17 residues. The CDR3 DNA reads as TGCGCCAGCAGCTTGACGGGCAGCACCTCCTATAATTCACCCCTCCACTTT. It encodes CASSLTGSTSYNSPLHF.

This chain joins TRBV10-2 and TRBJ1-1; no firm D call. This CDR3 is 14 amino acids long. The V and J ends lost 8 bases and 1 base respectively, with 14 bases between them. CDR1 WSHSY and CDR2 SAAADI come from the germline V gene. For the CDR3, the DNA is TGCGCCAGCCGGGGTTTTCGTGAGAACACTGAAGCTTTCTTT. Amino acid sequence: CASRGFRENTEAFF.

This clone appeared a single time. V is TRBV9 and J is TRBJ2-1, with 8 bases identical to TRBD1. The V segment lost 4 bases and the J segment 4 bases; nucleotides outside the gene matches: 7. This CDR3 contains 15 residues. CDR1 SGDLS and CDR2 YYNGEE come from the germline V gene. CDR3 nucleotides: TGTGCCAGCAGCCCGGGACAGGTTTTTTACAATGAGCAGTTCTTC. The encoded protein is CASSPGQVFYNEQFF.

V and J are TRBV30 and TRBJ2-7, with D perhaps matching TRBD1 (6 bases). Germline loops: CDR1 GTSNPN, CDR2 SVGIG (reference sequence). This CDR3 region has 11 residues. The V and J ends lost 3 bases and 3 bases respectively, with 6 bases between them. Here the CDR3 reads CAWRDSYEQYF. CDR3 nucleotides: TGTGCCTGGAGGGACAGCTACGAGCAGTACTTC.

This chain links TRBV19 with TRBJ2-1, with TRBD2 matching over 14 bases. The V gene's germline CDR1 is LNHDA and CDR2 SQIVND (reference sequence). This CDR3 has 17 amino acids. The V and J ends lost 6 bases and 6 bases, in that order; junction bases with no gene match: 10. The CDR3 is CASRRQGGTSGSNEQFF. In DNA form, the CDR3 reads TGTGCCAGTAGGAGGCAGGGGGGGACTAGCGGGAGCAATGAGCAGTTCTTC.

A few counts support this clone. This rearrangement joins TRBV6-6 to TRBJ1-2; 10 bases match TRBD1. The V gene's germline CDR1 is MNHNY and CDR2 SVGAGI (reference sequence). This CDR3 is 13 amino acids long. Unmatched junction bases numbered 7, after V lost 6 bases and J lost 9 bases. In nucleotides, the CDR3 is TGTGCCAGCAGCACCGGACAGGGGGTGAGCTACACCTTC. Protein product: CASSTGQGVSYTF.

The V and J genes are TRBV28 and TRBJ2-3; perhaps TRBD2 as D (5 bases). The CDR3 runs to 16 residues. Trimming stripped 4 bases from V and 4 bases from J, with 18 bases between. Germline V lookup: CDR1 MDHEN, CDR2 SYDVKM. The CDR3 bases are TGTGCCAGCAGTTGGAATACTGTCGGGGAATCAGATACGCAGTATTTT. Its translation: CASSWNTVGESDTQYF.

J is TRBJ2-1 and V is TRBV28, with a weak D call TRBD2 (5 bases). Germline V CDR1 and CDR2: MDHEN, SYDVKM. This CDR3 has 12 amino acids. V was shortened by 8 bases and J by 0 bases, with 5 bases between the two germline ends. The CDR3 region is CASGSSYNEQFF. The CDR3, as DNA: TGTGCCAGCGGGAGCTCCTACAATGAGCAGTTCTTC.

The V gene is TRBV5-6, the J gene TRBJ1-3; D unresolved. The length of the CDR3 is 15 residues. V lost 5 bases and J lost 0, with 12 bases in between. CDR1 is SGHDT, CDR2 YYEEEE, per germline. The CDR3 protein is CASSRPSFSGNTIYF. The CDR3 nucleotides are TGTGCCAGCAGTAGGCCGTCCTTCTCTGGAAACACCATATATTTT.